These T cell receptor beta chains were read from a single sample in a study of cytomegalovirus exposure and HLA in healthy donors. Some clones are missing from TCRdb's copy, which holds only in-frame ones; the method was immunoSEQ multiplex PCR. The data show 200,000 to 250,000 clones, over 80% seen once. The sample taken for sequencing was PBMCs. The receptors originated from a woman aged 30 to 39 in good health and CMV-seropositive. Each CDR3 is given with its conserved first and last residue. A clone size is listed for some rows: how often the clone was seen (once, few, many), or a class if it is expanded.

size	J	V	CDR3
NA	TRBJ1-5	TRBV29-1	CSAGGTQPQHF
few	TRBJ1-3	TRBV5-1	CASSLAGFGNTIYF
NA	TRBJ2-4	TRBV19	CASSAALAKNIQYF
NA	TRBJ2-1	TRBV9	CASSGFLGLAGISYNEQFF
NA	TRBJ1-2	TRBV7-2	CASSETPREGLLKYGYTF
NA	TRBJ2-7	TRBV27	CASRYSGTGIYEQYF
NA	TRBJ1-2	TRBV6-5	CASSSSTGARNGYTF
NA	TRBJ2-1	TRBV30	CAWFSGTAYNEQFF
NA	TRBJ1-3	TRBV11-2	CASSLRGSLSGNTIYF
medium-sized	TRBJ2-3	TRBV28	CASSLEDMGQGARASTDTQYF
NA	TRBJ1-5	TRBV13	CASSLGGDNQPQHF
NA	TRBJ1-2	TRBV27	CASSSLLPYGYTF
NA	TRBJ1-4	TRBV4-1	CASSQGRDLPGKLFF
once	TRBJ2-1	TRBV30	CAWSGLNNEQFF
few	TRBJ2-1	TRBV30	CAWSPATSGSLWVWTQFF
NA	TRBJ2-2	TRBV18	CASSPGTKHTGELFF
NA	TRBJ2-7	TRBV7-9	CASSLGLGNEQYF
NA	TRBJ1-5	TRBV7-9	CASSLDGYGQPQHF
NA	TRBJ2-2	TRBV4-2	CASSQFSRGGAGELFF
once	TRBJ2-6	TRBV30	CAWGMISGANVLTF
NA	TRBJ2-1	TRBV30	CAWTLGSYNEQFF
NA	TRBJ2-7	TRBV5-1	CASSIGTSIDSYEQYF
NA	TRBJ1-1	TRBV6-1	CASSAHRDTEAFF
few	TRBJ2-2	TRBV6-5	CASSPGLARELFF
NA	TRBJ1-5	TRBV9	CASSVDSGSGQPQHF
large	TRBJ2-7	TRBV9	CASSATGGTYEQYF
NA	TRBJ2-3	TRBV13	CASSLSRNRKGDTQYF
few	TRBJ1-1	TRBV6-6	CASRPRDITEAFF
NA	TRBJ2-7	TRBV4-2	CASSQGGTVSYEQYF
NA	TRBJ1-1	TRBV30	CARSHRGKNTEAFF
once	TRBJ2-3	TRBV5-4	CASSQSGRFTDTQYF
NA	TRBJ2-7	TRBV7-2	CASSLADGSSYEQYF
NA	TRBJ2-7	TRBV10-3	CAISALSHEQYF
NA	TRBJ2-7	TRBV7-6	CASSWTSGQLGEQYF
NA	TRBJ2-3	TRBV27	CASSDGASTDTQYF
once	TRBJ2-7	TRBV27	CASTASGSYEQYF
NA	TRBJ1-2	TRBV5-1	CASSFDGSYGYTF
NA	TRBJ2-7	TRBV27	CASSLSPGTEQYF
NA	TRBJ1-1	TRBV29-1	CSVEKGGEAFF
few	TRBJ1-2	TRBV29-1	CSVADRHDGYTF
NA	TRBJ2-1	TRBV9	CASSAGASGKYEQFF
NA	TRBJ2-2	TRBV4-1	CASSQGGQGANTGELFF
NA	TRBJ1-1	TRBV6-5	CASSYRENIEAFF
once	TRBJ2-5	TRBV9	CASSADRGQETQYF
NA	TRBJ1-2	TRBV30	CAWSVRRTTSTTRGYTF
NA	TRBJ1-5	TRBV7-3	CAHSNGGQPQHF